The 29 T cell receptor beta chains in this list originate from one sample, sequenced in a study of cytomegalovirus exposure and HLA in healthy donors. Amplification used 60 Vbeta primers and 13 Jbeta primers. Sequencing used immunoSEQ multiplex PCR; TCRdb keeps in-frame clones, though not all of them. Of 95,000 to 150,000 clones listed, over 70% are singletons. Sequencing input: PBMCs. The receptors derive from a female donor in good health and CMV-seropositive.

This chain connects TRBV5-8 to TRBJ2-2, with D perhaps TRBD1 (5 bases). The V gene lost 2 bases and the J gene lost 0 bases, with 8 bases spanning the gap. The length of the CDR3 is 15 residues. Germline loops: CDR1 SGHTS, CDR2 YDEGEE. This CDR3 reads CASSLDSSNTGELFF. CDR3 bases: TGTGCCAGCAGCTTAGACAGTTCGAACACCGGGGAGCTGTTTTTT.

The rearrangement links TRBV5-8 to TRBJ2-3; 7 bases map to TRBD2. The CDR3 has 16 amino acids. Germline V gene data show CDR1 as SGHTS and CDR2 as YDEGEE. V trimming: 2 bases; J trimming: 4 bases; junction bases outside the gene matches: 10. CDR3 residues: CASSLGSGSGSDTQYF. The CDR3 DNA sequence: TGTGCCAGCAGCTTAGGGAGCGGTAGCGGGTCAGATACGCAGTATTTT.

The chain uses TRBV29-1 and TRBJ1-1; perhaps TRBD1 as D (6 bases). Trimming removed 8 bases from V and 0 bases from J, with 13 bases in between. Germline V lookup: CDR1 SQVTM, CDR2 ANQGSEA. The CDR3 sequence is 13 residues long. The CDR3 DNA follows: TGCAGCACCCGGACAGCCCTGAACACTGAAGCTTTCTTT. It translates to CSTRTALNTEAFF.

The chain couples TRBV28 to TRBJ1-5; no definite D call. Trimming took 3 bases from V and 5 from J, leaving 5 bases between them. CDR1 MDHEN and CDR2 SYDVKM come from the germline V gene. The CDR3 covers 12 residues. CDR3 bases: TGTGCCAGCAGTTTTCGGGATCAGCCCCAGCATTTT. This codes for CASSFRDQPQHF.

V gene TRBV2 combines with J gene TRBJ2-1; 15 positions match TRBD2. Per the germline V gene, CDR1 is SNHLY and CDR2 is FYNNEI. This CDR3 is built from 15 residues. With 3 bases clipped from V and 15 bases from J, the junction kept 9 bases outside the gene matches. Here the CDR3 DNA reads TGTGCCAGCAGTGACCCCGGGACTAGCGGGGGGATGTGGTTCTTC. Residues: CASSDPGTSGGMWFF.

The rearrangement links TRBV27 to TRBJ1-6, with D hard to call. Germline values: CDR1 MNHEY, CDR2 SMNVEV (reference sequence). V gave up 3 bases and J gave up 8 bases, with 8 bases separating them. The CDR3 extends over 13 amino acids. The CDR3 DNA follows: TGTGCCAGCAGTTTGCGACTCGATTCACCCCTCCACTTT. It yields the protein CASSLRLDSPLHF.

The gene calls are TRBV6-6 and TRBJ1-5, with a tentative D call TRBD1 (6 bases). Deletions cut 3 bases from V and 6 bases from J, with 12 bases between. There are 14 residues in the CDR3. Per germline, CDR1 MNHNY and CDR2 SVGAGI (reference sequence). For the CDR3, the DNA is TGTGCCAGCAGTTATACAGGGACGGCTCAGCCCCAGCATTTT. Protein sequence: CASSYTGTAQPQHF.

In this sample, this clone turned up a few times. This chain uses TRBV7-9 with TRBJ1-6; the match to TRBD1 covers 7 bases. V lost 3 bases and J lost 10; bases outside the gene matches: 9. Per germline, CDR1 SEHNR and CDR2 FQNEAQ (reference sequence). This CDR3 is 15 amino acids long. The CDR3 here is CASSFYRDRRSPLHF. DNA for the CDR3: TGTGCCAGCAGCTTCTACCGGGACAGAAGGTCACCCCTCCACTTT.

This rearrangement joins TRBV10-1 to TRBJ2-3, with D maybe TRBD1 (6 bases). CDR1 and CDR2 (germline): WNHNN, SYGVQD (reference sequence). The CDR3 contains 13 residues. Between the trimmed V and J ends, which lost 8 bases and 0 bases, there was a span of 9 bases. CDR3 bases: TGCGCCAGCCAGGACAGTAGCACAGATACGCAGTATTTT. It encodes CASQDSSTDTQYF.

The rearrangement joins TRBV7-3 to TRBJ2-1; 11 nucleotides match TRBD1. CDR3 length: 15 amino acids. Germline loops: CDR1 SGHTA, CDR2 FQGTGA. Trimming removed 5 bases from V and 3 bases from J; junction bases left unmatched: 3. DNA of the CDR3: TGTGCCAGCAGCCTGGGACAGGGGGGCTACAATGAGCAGTTCTTC. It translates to CASSLGQGGYNEQFF.

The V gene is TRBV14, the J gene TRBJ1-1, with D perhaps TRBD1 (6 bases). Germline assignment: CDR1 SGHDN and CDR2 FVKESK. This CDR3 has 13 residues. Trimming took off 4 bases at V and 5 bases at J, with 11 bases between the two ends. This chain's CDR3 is CASSLIQGTEAFF. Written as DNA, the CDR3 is TGTGCCAGCAGCCTAATCCAGGGGACTGAAGCTTTCTTT.

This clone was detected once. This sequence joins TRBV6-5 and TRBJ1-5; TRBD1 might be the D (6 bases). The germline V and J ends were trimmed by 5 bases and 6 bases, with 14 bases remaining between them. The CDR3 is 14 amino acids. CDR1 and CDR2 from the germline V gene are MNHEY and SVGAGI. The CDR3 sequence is CASSITGRSQPQHF. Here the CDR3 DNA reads TGTGCCAGCAGTATTACAGGGCGGAGTCAGCCCCAGCATTTT.

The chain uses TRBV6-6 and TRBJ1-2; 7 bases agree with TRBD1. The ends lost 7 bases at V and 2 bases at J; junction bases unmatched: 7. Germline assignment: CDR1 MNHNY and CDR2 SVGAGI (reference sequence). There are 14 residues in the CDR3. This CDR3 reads CASTKTTGNYGYTF. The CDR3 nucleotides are TGTGCCAGCACCAAGACGACAGGGAACTATGGCTACACCTTC.

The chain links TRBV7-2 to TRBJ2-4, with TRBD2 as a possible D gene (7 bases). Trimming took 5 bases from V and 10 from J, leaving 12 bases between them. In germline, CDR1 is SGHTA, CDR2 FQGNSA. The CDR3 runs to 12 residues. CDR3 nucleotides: TGTGCCAGCAGCCACGAGGGGGGGATTCAGTACTTC. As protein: CASSHEGGIQYF. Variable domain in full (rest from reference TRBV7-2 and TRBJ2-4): GAGVSQSPSNKVTEKGKDVELRCDPISGHTALYWYRQSLGQGLEFLIYFQGNSAPDKSGLPSDRFSAERTGGSVSTLTIQRTQQEDSAVYLCASSHEGGIQYFGAGTRLSVL.

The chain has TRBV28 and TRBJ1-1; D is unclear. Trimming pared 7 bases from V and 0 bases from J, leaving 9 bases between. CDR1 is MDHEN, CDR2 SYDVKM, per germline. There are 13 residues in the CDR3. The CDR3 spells CASIRRVNTEAFF. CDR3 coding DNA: TGTGCCAGCATCCGTCGGGTGAACACTGAAGCTTTCTTT.

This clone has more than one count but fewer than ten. The CDR3 sequence is CASSVDPGYNEQFF. The CDR3 DNA reads TGTGCCAGCAGCGTAGATCCCGGGTACAATGAGCAGTTCTTC. This chain links TRBV9 with TRBJ2-1; no reliable D call. The CDR3 length is 14 residues. Trimming took 0 bases from V and 4 from J, leaving 8 bases between them. Per the germline V gene, CDR1 is SGDLS and CDR2 is YYNGEE. Drawing the rest from reference TRBV9 and TRBJ2-1, the complete variable domain is DSGVTQTPKHLITATGQRVTLRCSPRSGDLSVYWYQQSLDQGLQFLIQYYNGEERAKGNILERFSAQQFPDLHSELNLSSLELGDSALYFCASSVDPGYNEQFFGPGTRLTVL.

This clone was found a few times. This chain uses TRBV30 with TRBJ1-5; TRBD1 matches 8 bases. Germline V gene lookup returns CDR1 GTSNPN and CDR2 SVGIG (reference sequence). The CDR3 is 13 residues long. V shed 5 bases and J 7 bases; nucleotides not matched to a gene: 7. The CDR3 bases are TGTGCCTGGTCGGACAGGGCAGGGCAGCCCCAGCATTTT. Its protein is CAWSDRAGQPQHF.

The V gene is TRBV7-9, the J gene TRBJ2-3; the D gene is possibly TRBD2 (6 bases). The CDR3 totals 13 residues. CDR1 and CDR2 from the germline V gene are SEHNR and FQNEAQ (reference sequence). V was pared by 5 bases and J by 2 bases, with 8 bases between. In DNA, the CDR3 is TGTGCCAGCAGCGTGGGACTCACAGATACGCAGTATTTT. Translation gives CASSVGLTDTQYF.

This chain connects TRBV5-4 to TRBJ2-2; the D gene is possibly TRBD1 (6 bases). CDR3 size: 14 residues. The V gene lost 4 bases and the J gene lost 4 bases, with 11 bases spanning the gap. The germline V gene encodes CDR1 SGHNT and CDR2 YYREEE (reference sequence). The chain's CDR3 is CASSQGSFTGELFF. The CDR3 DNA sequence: TGTGCCAGCAGCCAGGGGTCCTTCACCGGGGAGCTGTTTTTT.

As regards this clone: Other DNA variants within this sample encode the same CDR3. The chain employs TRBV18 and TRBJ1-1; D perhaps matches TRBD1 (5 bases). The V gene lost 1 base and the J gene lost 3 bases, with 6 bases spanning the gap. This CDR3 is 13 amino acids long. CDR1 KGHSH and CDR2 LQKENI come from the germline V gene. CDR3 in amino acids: CASSPRGDTEAFF. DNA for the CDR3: TGTGCCAGCTCACCACGGGGGGACACTGAAGCTTTCTTT.

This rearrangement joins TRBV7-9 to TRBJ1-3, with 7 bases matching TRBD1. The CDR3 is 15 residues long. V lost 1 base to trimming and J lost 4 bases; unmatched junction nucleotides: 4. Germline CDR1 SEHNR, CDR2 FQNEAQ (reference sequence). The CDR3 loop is CASSLVTGVGNTIYF. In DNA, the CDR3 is TGTGCCAGCAGCTTAGTCACAGGGGTCGGAAACACCATATATTTT.

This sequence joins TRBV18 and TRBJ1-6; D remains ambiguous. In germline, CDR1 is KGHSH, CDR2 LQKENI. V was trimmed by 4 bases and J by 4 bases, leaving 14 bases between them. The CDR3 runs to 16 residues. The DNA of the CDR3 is TGTGCCAGCTCACAGCTGCCGGGAGCTTATAATTCACCCCTCCACTTT. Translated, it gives CASSQLPGAYNSPLHF.

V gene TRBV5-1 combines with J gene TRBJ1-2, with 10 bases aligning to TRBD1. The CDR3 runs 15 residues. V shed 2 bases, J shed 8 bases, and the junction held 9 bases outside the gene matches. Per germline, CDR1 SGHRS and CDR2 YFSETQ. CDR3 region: CASSFSGTGDQGYTF. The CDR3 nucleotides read TGCGCCAGCAGCTTCTCCGGGACAGGGGATCAAGGCTACACCTTC.

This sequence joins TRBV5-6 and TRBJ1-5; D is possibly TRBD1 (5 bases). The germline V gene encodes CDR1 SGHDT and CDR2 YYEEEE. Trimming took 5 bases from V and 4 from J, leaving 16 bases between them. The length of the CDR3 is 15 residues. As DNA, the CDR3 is TGTGCCAGCAGAAACTGGGGACTGCCTAATCAGCCCCAGCATTTT. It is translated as CASRNWGLPNQPQHF.

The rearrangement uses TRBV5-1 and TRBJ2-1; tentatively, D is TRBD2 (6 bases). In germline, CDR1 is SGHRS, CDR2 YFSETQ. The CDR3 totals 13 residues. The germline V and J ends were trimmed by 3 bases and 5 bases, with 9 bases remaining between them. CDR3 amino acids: CASSSRRDNEQFF. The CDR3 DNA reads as TGCGCCAGCAGCTCCCGGAGGGACAATGAGCAGTTCTTC.

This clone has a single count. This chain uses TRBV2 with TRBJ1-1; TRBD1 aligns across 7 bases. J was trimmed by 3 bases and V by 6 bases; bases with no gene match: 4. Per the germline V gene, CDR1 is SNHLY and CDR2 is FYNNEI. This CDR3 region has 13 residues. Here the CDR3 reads CASRSQGDTEAFF. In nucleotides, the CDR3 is TGTGCCAGCAGATCCCAGGGGGACACTGAAGCTTTCTTT.

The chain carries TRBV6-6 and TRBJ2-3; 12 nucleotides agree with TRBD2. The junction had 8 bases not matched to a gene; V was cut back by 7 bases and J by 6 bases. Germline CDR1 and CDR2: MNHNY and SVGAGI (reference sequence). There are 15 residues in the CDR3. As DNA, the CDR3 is TGTGCCAGCACCCGGACTAGCGGGGACGGGGATACGCAGTATTTT. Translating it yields CASTRTSGDGDTQYF.

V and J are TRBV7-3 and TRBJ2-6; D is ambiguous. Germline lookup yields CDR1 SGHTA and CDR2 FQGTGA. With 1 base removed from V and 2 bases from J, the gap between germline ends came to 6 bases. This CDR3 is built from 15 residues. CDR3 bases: TGTGCCAGCAGCTTAAATCGGGCTGGGGCCAACGTCCTGACTTTC. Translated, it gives CASSLNRAGANVLTF.

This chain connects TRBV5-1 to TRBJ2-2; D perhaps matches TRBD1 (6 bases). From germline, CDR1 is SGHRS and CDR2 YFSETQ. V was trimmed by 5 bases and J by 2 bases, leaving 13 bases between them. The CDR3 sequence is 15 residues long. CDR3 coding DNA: TGCGCCAGCAGAGCAGGACAGACTAACACCGGGGAGCTGTTTTTT. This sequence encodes CASRAGQTNTGELFF.